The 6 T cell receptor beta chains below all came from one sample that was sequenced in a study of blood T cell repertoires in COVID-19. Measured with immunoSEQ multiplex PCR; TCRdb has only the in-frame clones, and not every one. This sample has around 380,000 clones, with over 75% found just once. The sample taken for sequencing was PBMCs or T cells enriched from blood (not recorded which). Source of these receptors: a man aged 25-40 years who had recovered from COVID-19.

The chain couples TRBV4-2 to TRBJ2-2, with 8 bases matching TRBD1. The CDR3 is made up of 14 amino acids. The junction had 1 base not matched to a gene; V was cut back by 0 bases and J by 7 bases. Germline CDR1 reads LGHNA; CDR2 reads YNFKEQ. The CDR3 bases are TGTGCCAGCAGCCAAGAAACAGGGGGCGGGGAGCTGTTTTTT. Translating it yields CASSQETGGGELFF.

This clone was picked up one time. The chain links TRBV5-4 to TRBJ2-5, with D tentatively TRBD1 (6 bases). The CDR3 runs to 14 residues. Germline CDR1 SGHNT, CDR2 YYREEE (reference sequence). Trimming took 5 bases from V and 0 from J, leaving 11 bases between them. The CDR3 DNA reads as TGTGCCAGCAGGACACAGGGAAACCAAGAGACCCAGTACTTC. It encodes CASRTQGNQETQYF.

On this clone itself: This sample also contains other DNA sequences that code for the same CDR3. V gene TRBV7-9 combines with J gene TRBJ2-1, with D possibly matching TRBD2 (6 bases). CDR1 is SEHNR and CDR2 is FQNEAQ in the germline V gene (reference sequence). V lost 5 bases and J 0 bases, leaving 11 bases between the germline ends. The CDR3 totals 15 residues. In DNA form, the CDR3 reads TGTGCCAGCAGCCCTGGGGGGAGCTCCTACAATGAGCAGTTCTTC. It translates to CASSPGGSSYNEQFF.

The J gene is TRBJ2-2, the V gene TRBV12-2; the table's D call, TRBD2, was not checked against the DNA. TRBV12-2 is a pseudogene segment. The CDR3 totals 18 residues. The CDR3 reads CASRFPGSGVSNTGELFF. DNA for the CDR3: TGTGCAAGTCGCTTCCCAGGCAGCGGGGTCTCGAACACCGGGGAGCTGTTTTTT.

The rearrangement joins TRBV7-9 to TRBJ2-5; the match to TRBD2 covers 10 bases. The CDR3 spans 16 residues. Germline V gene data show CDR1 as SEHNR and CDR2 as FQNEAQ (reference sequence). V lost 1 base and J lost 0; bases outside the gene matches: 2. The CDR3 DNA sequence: TGTGCCAGCAGCTTAGTAGGACTAGCGGACCAAGAGACCCAGTACTTC. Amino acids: CASSLVGLADQETQYF.

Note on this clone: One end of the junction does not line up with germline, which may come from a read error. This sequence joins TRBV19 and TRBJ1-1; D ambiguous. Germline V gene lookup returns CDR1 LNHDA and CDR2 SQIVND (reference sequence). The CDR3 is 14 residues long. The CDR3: CASSIQNLKTEAFF. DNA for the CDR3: TGTGCCAGTAGTATCCAGAATTTGAAGACTGAAGCTTTCTTT.